The clone carrying this T cell receptor beta chain was counted once. Its antigen is still unknown. This specimen belongs to a study of cytomegalovirus exposure and HLA in healthy donors. The overall study: Roughly 85 million unique TCRs from HLA-typed donors were held in an early release of data.

Whole-study results and caveats: Analyzed later, association rates of TCRs varied across HLA loci, with DRB1 most and HLA-C fewest.

Use of 60 Vbeta and 13 Jbeta primers characterized the PCR. Profiling relied on immunoSEQ multiplex PCR, and the TCRdb table lists in-frame clones only, not all of them. The sample has 170,000 or so clones, 75% to 85% seen once; the top ten hold almost 7%. V dropped 0 bases and J dropped 2 bases, with 12 bases sitting between them. The CDR3 totals 15 residues. Germline V gene lookup returns CDR1 SGDLS and CDR2 YYNGEE. The chain couples TRBV9 to TRBJ2-7; possible D gene TRBD2, 6 bases. This TCR was sampled from a man aged 25-40 years in good health and CMV-seropositive. The sequenced sample was PBMCs. The DNA for the CDR3 is TGTGCCAGCAGCGTAGGAGGAGGGGTCACCTACGAGCAGTACTTC. It encodes CASSVGGGVTYEQYF.